One sample yielded the 5 T cell receptor beta chains listed below, sequenced in a study of control samples from healthy donors and cancer patients. Here immunoSEQ multiplex PCR was the method, and the copy in TCRdb shows in-frame clones only, minus some. This table holds around 70,000 clones, roughly 90% found once. Sequencing was done on a sample of PBMCs. The receptors shown here come from a woman in her forties or fifties with colorectal cancer.

The chain carries TRBV5-1 and TRBJ1-1; 9 bases are shared with TRBD1. The CDR3 contains 13 residues. Looked up from germline, CDR1 is SGHRS and CDR2 is YFSETQ. V dropped 5 bases and J dropped 4; count of bases not matched to a gene: 3. The chain's CDR3 is CASSSQGATEAFF. The CDR3, as DNA: TGCGCCAGCAGTTCACAGGGGGCCACTGAAGCTTTCTTT.

This chain joins TRBV7-2 and TRBJ1-2; unclear D gene. The CDR3 covers 16 residues. V dropped 5 bases and J dropped 6 bases, with 22 bases sitting between them. Looked up from germline, CDR1 is SGHTA and CDR2 is FQGNSA. CDR3 in amino acids: CASSPWGDNRRDGYTF. The DNA of the CDR3 is TGTGCCAGCAGCCCCTGGGGAGACAATAGGCGGGATGGCTACACCTTC.

V usage is TRBV28 and J usage is TRBJ1-2; D perhaps matches TRBD1 (5 bases). Germline-derived CDR1 and CDR2 are MDHEN and SYDVKM. V was clipped by 5 bases and J by 2 bases, with 9 bases between them. This CDR3 comprises 13 residues. The CDR3 coding sequence is TGTGCCAGCAGTGTGGACATCAACTATGGCTACACCTTC. Its protein product is CASSVDINYGYTF.

The rearrangement joins TRBV30 to TRBJ2-5; D might be TRBD1 or TRBD2, each matching 5 bases. The V end lost 3 bases, the J end lost 5 bases, and 13 bases lay between the germline ends. The CDR3 contains 13 residues. In germline, CDR1 is GTSNPN, CDR2 SVGIG (reference sequence). CDR3 loop: CAWRLGTTETQYF. The CDR3 coding sequence is TGTGCCTGGAGACTGGGGACCACGGAGACCCAGTACTTC.

The CDR3 protein is CASSLTAGSTDTQYF. The CDR3 bases are TGTGCCAGCAGCCTAACAGCGGGGAGCACAGATACGCAGTATTTT. J is TRBJ2-3 and V is TRBV7-9; TRBD2 matches 7 bases. V shed 5 bases and J 0 bases; nucleotides not matched to a gene: 5. Germline loops: CDR1 SEHNR, CDR2 FQNEAQ (reference sequence). The CDR3 length is 15 residues.